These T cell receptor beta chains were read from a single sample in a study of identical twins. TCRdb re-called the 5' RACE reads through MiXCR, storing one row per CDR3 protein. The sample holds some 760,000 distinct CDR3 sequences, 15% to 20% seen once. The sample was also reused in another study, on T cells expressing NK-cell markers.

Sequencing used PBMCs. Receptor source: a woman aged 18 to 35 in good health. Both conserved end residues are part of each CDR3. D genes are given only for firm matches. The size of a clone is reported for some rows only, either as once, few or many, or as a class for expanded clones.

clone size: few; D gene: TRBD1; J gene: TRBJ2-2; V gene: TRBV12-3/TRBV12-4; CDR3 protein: CASSLRDRGNTGELFF; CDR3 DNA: TGTGCCAGCAGCCTCCGGGACAGGGGTAACACCGGGGAGCTGTTTTTT
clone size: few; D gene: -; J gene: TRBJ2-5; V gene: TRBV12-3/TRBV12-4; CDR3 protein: CASRKHGSQETQYF; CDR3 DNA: TGTGCCAGCAGGAAACACGGCTCCCAAGAGACCCAGTACTTC
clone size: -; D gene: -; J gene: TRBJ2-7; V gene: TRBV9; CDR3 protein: CASSVGANYEQYF; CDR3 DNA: TGTGCCAGCAGCGTAGGGGCAAACTACGAGCAGTACTTC
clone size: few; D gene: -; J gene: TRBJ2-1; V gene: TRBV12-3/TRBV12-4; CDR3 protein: CASRPGTSYNEQFF; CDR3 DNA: TGTGCCAGCAGACCAGGGACATCCTACAATGAGCAGTTCTTC
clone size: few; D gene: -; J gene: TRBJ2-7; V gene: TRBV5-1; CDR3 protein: CASSPSLGISYEQYF; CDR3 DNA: TGCGCCAGCAGCCCCTCCCTAGGGATCTCCTACGAGCAGTACTTC
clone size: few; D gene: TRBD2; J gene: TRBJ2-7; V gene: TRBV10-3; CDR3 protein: CAISKTSGRAYEQYF; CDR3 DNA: TGTGCCATCAGCAAAACTAGCGGGAGAGCCTACGAGCAGTACTTC
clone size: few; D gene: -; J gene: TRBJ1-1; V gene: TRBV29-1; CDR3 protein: CSVEVEDTEAFF; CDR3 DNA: TGCAGCGTTGAAGTAGAGGACACTGAAGCTTTCTTT
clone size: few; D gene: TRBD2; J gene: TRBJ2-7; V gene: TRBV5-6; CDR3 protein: CASSFGTSGSDEQYF; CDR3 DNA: TGTGCCAGCAGCTTCGGGACTAGCGGGAGCGACGAGCAGTACTTC
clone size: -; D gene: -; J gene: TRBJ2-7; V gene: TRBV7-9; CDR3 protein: CASSLGSGNSYEQYF; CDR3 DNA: TGTGCCAGCAGCTTGGGGTCAGGGAACAGCTACGAGCAGTACTTC
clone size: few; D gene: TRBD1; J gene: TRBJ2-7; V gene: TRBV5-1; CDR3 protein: CASSFRQGWDEQYF; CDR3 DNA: TGCGCCAGCAGCTTCCGACAGGGTTGGGACGAGCAGTACTTC
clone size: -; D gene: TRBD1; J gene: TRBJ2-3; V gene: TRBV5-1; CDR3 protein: CASSPRDRSTDTQYF; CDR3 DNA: TGCGCCAGCAGCCCCCGGGACAGGAGCACAGATACGCAGTATTTT
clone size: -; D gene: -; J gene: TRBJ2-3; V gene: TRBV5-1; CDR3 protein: CASSFRQVGDTQYF; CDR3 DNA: TGCGCCAGCAGCTTTCGACAGGTCGGGGATACGCAGTATTTT
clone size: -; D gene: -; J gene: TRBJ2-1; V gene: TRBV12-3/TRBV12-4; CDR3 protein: CASGPAWRDGEQFF; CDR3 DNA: TGTGCCAGCGGACCGGCTTGGAGGGACGGTGAGCAGTTCTTC
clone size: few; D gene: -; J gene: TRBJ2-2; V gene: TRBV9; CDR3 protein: CASSPPVTEELFF; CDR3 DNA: TGTGCCAGCAGCCCCCCGGTGACGGAGGAGCTGTTTTTT
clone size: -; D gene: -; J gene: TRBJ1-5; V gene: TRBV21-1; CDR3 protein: CASSIFPDSFCQPQHF; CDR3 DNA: TGTGCCAGCAGCATCTTTCCGGACAGTTTTTGTCAGCCCCAGCATTTT
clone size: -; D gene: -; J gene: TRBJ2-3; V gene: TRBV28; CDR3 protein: CASSFLDSVRGTQYF; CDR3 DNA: TGTGCCAGCAGTTTCTTAGACTCCGTTCGTGGTACGCAGTATTTT
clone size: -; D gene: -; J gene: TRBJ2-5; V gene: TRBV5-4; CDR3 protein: CASSGAGEETQYF; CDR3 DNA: TGTGCCAGCAGCGGGGCAGGGGAAGAGACCCAGTACTTC
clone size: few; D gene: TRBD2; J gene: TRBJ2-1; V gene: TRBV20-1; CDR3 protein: CSASVLAGGRYNEQFF; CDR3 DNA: TGCAGTGCTAGTGTATTAGCGGGAGGGCGGTACAATGAGCAGTTCTTC
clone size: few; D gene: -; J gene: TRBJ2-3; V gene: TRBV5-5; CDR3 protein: CASSLWGTVADTQYF; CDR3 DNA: TGTGCCAGCAGCTTGTGGGGAACCGTCGCAGATACGCAGTATTTT
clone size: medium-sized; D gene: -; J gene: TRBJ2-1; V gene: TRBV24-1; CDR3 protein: CATSASDNEQFF; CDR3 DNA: TGTGCCACCAGTGCCTCTGACAATGAGCAGTTCTTC
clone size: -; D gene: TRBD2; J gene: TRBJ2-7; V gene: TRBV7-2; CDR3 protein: CASSTWTSGNREQYF; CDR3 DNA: TGTGCCAGCAGCACCTGGACTAGCGGGAATCGCGAGCAGTACTTC
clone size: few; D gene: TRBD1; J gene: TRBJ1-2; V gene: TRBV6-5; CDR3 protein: CASSSQQGLGYGYTF; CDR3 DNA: TGTGCCAGCAGTTCCCAACAGGGGTTGGGCTATGGCTACACCTTC
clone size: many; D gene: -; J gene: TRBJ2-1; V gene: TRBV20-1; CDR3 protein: CSARSSPYNEQFF; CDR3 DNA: TGCAGTGCTAGAAGCTCTCCCTACAATGAGCAGTTCTTC
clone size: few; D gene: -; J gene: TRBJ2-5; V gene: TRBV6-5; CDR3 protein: CASSWVGAARAQYF; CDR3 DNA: TGTGCCAGCAGTTGGGTGGGGGCCGCGCGGGCCCAGTACTTC
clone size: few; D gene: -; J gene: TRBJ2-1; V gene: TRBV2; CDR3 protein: CASIGTDKYNEQFF; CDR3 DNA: TGTGCCAGCATCGGGACTGATAAATACAATGAGCAGTTCTTC
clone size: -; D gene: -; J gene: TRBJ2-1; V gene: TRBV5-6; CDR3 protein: CASSLEGHHEQFF; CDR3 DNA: TGTGCCAGCAGCTTGGAGGGACACCATGAGCAGTTCTTC
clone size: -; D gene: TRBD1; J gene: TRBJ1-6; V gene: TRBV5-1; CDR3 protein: CASRRTGTDYNSPLHF; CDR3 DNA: TGCGCCAGCAGACGCACCGGGACAGACTATAATTCACCCCTCCACTTT
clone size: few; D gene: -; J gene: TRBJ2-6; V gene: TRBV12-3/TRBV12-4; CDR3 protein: CASRGRSSGANVLTF; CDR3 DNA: TGTGCCAGCAGGGGACGGAGCTCTGGGGCCAACGTCCTGACTTTC